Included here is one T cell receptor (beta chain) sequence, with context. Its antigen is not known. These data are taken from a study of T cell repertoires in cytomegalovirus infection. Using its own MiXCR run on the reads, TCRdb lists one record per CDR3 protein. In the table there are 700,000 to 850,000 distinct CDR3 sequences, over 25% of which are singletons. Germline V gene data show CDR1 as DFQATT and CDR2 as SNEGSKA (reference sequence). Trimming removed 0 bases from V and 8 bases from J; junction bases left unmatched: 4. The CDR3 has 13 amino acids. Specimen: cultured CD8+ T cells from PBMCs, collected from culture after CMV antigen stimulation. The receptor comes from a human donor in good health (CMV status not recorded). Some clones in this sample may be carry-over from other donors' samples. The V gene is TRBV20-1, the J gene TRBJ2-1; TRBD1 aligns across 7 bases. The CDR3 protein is CSARDPGGHEQFF. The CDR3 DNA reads TGCAGTGCTAGAGATCCAGGGGGTCATGAGCAGTTCTTC.